The 8 T cell receptor beta chains in this list originate from one sample, sequenced in a study of blood T cell repertoires in COVID-19. Clones were sequenced by immunoSEQ multiplex PCR, and TCRdb holds only the in-frame ones, with some missing. The top ten clones hold about 5.9% of a sample with approximately 31,000 clones, 70% to 90% of them seen once. Sequencing was performed on peripheral blood. The receptors stem from a woman older than 75 with active or convalescent COVID-19.

The chain employs TRBV2 and TRBJ1-5; D might be TRBD1 (5 bases). Trimming stripped 2 bases from V and 4 bases from J, with 12 bases between. Germline CDR1 is SNHLY and CDR2 is FYNNEI. The CDR3 runs to 15 residues. In DNA, the CDR3 is TGTGCCAGCAGTGAAATGGGGGGTCGGAATCAGCCCCAGCATTTT. This sequence encodes CASSEMGGRNQPQHF.

The rearrangement links TRBV30 to TRBJ1-1, with D perhaps matching TRBD1 (6 bases). The CDR3 is 11 residues long. V was cut by 1 base and J by 8 bases, with 8 bases left in between. CDR1 is GTSNPN and CDR2 is SVGIG in the germline V gene (reference sequence). The DNA of the CDR3 is TGTGCCTGGAGTGGAGGGGGAGAAGCTTTCTTT. This translates into CAWSGGGEAFF.

The CDR3 DNA sequence: TGTGCCATCAGTGATCGAACTGGACTCGGCGAGCAGTACTTC. Translating it yields CAISDRTGLGEQYF. The V call is TRBV10-3, the J call TRBJ2-7, with D possibly matching TRBD2 (5 bases). Germline V lookup: CDR1 ENHRY, CDR2 SYGVKD. This CDR3 contains 14 residues. V lost 3 bases, J lost 6 bases, and 15 bases lay in between.

The chain recombines TRBV5-1 with TRBJ1-1; 8 bases fit TRBD1. The CDR3 runs 14 residues. With V trimmed by 4 bases and J by 3 bases, 5 bases remained unmatched. The germline V gene has CDR1 SGHRS and CDR2 YFSETQ. In DNA, the CDR3 is TGCGCCAGCAGCGCTCAGGGGGCGGACACTGAAGCTTTCTTT. Translating it yields CASSAQGADTEAFF.

The chain uses TRBV19 and TRBJ1-2; weak D call: TRBD1 (5 bases). From germline, CDR1 is LNHDA and CDR2 SQIVND (reference sequence). V was shortened by 3 bases and J by 4 bases, with 9 bases between the two germline ends. The CDR3 has 13 residues. The CDR3 region is CASSITGAYGYTF. DNA of the CDR3: TGTGCCAGTAGTATCACAGGAGCCTATGGCTACACCTTC. The full variable domain, rest sourced from reference TRBV19 and TRBJ1-2, is DGGITQSPKYLFRKEGQNVTLSCEQNLNHDAMYWYRQDPGQGLRLIYYSQIVNDFQKGDIAEGYSVSREKKESFPLTVTSAQKNPTAFYLCASSITGAYGYTFGSGTRLTVV.

V and J are TRBV3-1 (or the pseudogene TRBV3-2) and TRBJ1-1, with TRBD1 identical over 7 bases. Trimming took 1 base from V and 4 from J; bases not matched to a gene: 6. The CDR3 extends over 15 amino acids. Germline V CDR1 and CDR2: LGHDT, YNNKEL (reference sequence). The CDR3 is CASSQGQGWRTEAFF. In nucleotides, the CDR3 is TGTGCCAGCAGCCAAGGACAGGGTTGGCGCACTGAAGCTTTCTTT.

The V and J genes are TRBV19 and TRBJ1-4, with TRBD1 matching over 7 bases. The J segment lost 8 bases and the V segment lost 3 bases, leaving 6 bases of the junction unmatched. This CDR3 has 14 residues. Germline V gene lookup returns CDR1 LNHDA and CDR2 SQIVND (reference sequence). As DNA, the CDR3 is TGTGCCAGTAGTATTAGGGACAGCTACGAAAAACTGTTTTTT. It yields the protein CASSIRDSYEKLFF.

V is TRBV5-1 and J is TRBJ1-2; 7 nucleotides align to TRBD1. Germline CDR1 reads SGHRS; CDR2 reads YFSETQ. The CDR3 length is 15 residues. Unmatched junction bases numbered 8, after V lost 0 bases and J lost 6 bases. CDR3 sequence: CASSLDLGTADGYTF. For the CDR3, the DNA is TGCGCCAGCAGCTTGGATCTCGGGACAGCGGATGGCTACACCTTC.